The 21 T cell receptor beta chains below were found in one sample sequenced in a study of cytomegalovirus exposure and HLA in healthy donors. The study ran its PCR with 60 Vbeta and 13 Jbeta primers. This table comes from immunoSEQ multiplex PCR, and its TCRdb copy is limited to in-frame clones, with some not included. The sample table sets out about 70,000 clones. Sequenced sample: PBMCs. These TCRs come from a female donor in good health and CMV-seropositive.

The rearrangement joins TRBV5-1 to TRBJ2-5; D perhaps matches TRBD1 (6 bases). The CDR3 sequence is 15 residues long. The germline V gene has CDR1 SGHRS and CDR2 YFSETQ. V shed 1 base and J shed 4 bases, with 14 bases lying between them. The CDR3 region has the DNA TGCGCCAGCAGCTTGCAGGGCGAAGGGGGAGAGACCCAGTACTTC. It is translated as CASSLQGEGGETQYF.

DNA for the CDR3: TGTGCCAGCAGCTTAGACGACAGGAACACTGAAGCTTTCTTT. Its protein product is CASSLDDRNTEAFF. J is TRBJ1-1 and V is TRBV7-9, with D perhaps TRBD1 (5 bases). V was shortened by 1 base and J by 1 base, with 7 bases between the two germline ends. Germline-derived CDR1 and CDR2 are SEHNR and FQNEAQ (reference sequence). CDR3 length: 14 amino acids.

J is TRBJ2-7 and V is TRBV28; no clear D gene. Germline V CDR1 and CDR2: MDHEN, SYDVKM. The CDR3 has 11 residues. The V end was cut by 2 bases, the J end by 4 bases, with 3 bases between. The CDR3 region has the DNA TGTGCCAGCAGTTTACTGTACGAGCAGTACTTC. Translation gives CASSLLYEQYF.

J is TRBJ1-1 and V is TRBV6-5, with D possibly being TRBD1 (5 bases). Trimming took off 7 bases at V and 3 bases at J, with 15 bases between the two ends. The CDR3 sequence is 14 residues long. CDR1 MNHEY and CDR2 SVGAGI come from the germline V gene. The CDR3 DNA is TGTGCCAGCAATAGGAGGGGCCTCGACACTGAAGCTTTCTTT. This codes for CASNRRGLDTEAFF.

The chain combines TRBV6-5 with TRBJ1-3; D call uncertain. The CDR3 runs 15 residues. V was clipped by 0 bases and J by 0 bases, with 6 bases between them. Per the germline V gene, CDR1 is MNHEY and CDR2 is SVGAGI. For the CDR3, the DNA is TGTGCCAGCAGTTACTCTGGCGGCTCTGGAAACACCATATATTTT. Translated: CASSYSGGSGNTIYF.

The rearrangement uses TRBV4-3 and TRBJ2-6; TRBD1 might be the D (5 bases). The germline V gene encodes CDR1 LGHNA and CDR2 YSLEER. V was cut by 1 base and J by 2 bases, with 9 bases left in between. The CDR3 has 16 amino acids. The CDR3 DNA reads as TGCGCCAGCAGCCAAGGTCCAGGGCCTGGGGCCAACGTCCTGACTTTC. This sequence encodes CASSQGPGPGANVLTF.

Here the CDR3 reads CAISEAGHTNTEAFF. CDR3 nucleotide sequence: TGTGCCATCAGTGAAGCAGGGCATACGAACACTGAAGCTTTCTTT. V is TRBV10-3 and J is TRBJ1-1; perhaps TRBD1 as D (5 bases). Trimming cost V 3 bases and J 1 base, with 12 bases left between them. This CDR3 comprises 15 residues. From germline, CDR1 is ENHRY and CDR2 SYGVKD.

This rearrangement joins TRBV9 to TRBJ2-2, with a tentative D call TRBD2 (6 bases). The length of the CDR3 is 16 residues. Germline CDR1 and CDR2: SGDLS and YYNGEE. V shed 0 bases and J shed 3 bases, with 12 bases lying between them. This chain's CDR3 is CASSVGVLADTGELFF. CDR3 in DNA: TGTGCCAGCAGCGTAGGGGTACTAGCTGACACCGGGGAGCTGTTTTTT.

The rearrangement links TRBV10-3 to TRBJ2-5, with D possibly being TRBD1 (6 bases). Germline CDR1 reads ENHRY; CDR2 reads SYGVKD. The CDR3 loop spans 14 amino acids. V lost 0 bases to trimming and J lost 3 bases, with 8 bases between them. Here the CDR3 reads CAISESAGEETQYF. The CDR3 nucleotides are TGTGCCATCAGTGAGTCGGCAGGGGAAGAGACCCAGTACTTC.

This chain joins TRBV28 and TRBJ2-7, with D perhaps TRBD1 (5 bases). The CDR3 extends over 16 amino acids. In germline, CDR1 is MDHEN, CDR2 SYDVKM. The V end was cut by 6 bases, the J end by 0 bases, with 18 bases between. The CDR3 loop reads CASSSPRTLSSYEQYF. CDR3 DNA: TGTGCCAGCAGCTCCCCCCGGACACTTAGCTCCTACGAGCAGTACTTC.

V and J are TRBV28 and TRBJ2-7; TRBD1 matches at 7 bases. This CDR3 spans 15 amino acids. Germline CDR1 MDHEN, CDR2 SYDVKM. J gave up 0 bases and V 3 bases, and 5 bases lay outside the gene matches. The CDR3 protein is CASSLGDRLSYEQYF. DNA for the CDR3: TGTGCCAGCAGTTTGGGGGACAGACTCTCCTACGAGCAGTACTTC.

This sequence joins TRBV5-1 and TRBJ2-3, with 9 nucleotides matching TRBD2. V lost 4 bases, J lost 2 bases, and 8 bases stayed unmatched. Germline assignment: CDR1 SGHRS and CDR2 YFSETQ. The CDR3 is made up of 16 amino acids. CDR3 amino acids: CASSLGASGNTDTQYF. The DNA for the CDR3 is TGCGCCAGCAGCCTGGGGGCTAGCGGGAACACAGATACGCAGTATTTT.

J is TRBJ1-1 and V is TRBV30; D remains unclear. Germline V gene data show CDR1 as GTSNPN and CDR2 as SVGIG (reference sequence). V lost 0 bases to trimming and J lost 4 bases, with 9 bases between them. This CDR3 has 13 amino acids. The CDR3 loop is CAWSVGVITEAFF. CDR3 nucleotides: TGTGCCTGGAGTGTAGGAGTTATCACTGAAGCTTTCTTT.

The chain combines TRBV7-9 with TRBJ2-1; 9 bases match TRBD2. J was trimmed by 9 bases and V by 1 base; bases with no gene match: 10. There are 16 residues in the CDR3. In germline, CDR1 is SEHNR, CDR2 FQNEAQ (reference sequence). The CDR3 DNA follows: TGTGCCAGCAGCTTAGTTGGGACTAGCCGGGGTGGTGAGCAGTTCTTC. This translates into CASSLVGTSRGGEQFF.

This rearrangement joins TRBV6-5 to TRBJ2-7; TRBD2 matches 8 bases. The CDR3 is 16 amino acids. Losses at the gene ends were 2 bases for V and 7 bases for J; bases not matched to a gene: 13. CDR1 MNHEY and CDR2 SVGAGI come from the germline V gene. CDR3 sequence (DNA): TGTGCCAGCAGTTACCTAAACCCGGGAGGGCCAGGGGAGCAGTACTTC. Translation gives CASSYLNPGGPGEQYF.

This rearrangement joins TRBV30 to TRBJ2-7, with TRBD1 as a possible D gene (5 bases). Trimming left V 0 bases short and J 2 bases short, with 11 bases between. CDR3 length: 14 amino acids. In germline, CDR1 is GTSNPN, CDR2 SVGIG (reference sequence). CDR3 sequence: CAWSVGVDPYEQYF. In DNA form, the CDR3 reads TGTGCCTGGAGTGTAGGGGTAGACCCCTACGAGCAGTACTTC.

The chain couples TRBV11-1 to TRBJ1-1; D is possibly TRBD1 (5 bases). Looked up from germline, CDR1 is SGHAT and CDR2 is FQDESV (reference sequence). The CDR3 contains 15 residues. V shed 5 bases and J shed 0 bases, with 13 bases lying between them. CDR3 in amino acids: CASSPPEGLNTEAFF. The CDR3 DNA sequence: TGTGCCAGCAGCCCCCCGGAGGGGCTGAACACTGAAGCTTTCTTT.

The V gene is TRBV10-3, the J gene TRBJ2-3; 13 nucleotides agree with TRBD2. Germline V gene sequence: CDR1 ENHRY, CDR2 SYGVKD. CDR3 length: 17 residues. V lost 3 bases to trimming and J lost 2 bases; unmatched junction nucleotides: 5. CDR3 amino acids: CAISDSTSGRYTDTQYF. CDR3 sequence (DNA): TGTGCCATCAGTGATTCGACTAGCGGGAGGTACACAGATACGCAGTATTTT.

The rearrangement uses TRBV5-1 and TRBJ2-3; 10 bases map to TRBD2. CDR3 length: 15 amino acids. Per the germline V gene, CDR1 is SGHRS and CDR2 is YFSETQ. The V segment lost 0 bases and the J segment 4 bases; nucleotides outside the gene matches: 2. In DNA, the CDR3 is TGCGCCAGCAGCTTGGACGGGACTAGCGCAGATACGCAGTATTTT. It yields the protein CASSLDGTSADTQYF.

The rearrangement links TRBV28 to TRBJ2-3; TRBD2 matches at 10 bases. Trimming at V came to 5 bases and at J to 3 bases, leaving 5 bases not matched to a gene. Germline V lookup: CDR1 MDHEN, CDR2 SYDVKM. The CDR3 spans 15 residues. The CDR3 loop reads CASSASGRVTDTQYF. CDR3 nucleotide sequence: TGTGCCAGCAGTGCAAGCGGGAGGGTGACAGATACGCAGTATTTT.

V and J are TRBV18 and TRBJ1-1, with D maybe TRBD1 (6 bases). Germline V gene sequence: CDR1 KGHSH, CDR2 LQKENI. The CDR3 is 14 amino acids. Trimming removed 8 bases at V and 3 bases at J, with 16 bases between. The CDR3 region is CASTTRAGDTEAFF. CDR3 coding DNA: TGTGCCAGCACCACCCGAGCAGGGGACACTGAAGCTTTCTTT.